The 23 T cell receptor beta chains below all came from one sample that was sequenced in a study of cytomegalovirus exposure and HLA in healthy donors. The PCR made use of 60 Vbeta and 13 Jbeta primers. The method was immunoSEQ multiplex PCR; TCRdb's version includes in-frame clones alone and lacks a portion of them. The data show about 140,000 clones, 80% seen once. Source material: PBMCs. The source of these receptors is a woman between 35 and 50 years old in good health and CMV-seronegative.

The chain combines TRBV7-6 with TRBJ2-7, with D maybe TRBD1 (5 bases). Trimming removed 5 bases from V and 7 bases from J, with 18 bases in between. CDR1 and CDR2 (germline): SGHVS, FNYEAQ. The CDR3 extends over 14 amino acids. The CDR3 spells CASSPDTYLGEQYF. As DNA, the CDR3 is TGTGCCAGCAGCCCGGACACCTATCTTGGAGAGCAGTACTTC.

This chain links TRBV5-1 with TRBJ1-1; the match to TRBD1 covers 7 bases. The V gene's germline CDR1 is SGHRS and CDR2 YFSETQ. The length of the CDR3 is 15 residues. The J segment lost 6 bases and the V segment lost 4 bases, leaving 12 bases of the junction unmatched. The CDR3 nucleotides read TGCGCCAGCAGCCCCGAGACAGGGACGATGGCTGAAGCTTTCTTT. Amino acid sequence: CASSPETGTMAEAFF.

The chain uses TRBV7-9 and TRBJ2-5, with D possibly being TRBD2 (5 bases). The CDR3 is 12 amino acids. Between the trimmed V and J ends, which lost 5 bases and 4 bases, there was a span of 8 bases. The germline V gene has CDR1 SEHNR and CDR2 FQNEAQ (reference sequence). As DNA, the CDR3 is TGTGCCAGCAGCCCCAGCGGAGAGACCCAGTACTTC. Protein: CASSPSGETQYF.

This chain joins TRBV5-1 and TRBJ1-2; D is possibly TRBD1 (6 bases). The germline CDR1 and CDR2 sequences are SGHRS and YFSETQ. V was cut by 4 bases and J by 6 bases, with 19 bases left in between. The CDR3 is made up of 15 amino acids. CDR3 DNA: TGCGCCAGCAGCGCCACAGGTTGGGGGCCTAATGGCTACACCTTC. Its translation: CASSATGWGPNGYTF.

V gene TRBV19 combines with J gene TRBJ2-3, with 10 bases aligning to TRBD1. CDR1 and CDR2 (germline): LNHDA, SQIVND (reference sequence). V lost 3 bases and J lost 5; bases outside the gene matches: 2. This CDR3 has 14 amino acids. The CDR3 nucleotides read TGTGCCAGTAGTATTGGACAGGGGGGAGATACGCAGTATTTT. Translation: CASSIGQGGDTQYF. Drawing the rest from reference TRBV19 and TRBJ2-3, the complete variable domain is DGGITQSPKYLFRKEGQNVTLSCEQNLNHDAMYWYRQDPGQGLRLIYYSQIVNDFQKGDIAEGYSVSREKKESFPLTVTSAQKNPTAFYLCASSIGQGGDTQYFGPGTRLTVL.

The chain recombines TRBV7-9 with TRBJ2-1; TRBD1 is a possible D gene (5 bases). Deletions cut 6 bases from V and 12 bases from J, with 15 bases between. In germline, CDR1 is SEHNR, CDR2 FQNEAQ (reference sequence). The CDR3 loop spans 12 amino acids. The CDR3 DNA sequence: TGTGCCAGCAGACCAACAGGTAAAGCGCAGTTCTTC. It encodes CASRPTGKAQFF.

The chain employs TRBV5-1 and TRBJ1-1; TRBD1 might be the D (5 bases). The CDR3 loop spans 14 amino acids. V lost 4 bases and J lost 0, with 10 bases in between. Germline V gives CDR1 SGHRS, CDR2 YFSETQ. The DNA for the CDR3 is TGCGCCAGCAGCCCCCCGGGGGTGAACACTGAAGCTTTCTTT. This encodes CASSPPGVNTEAFF.

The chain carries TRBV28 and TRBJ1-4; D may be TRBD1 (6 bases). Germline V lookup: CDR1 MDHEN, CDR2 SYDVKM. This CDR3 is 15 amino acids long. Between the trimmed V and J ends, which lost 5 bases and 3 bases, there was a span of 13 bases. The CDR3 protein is CASSPQGRPNEKLFF. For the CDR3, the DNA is TGTGCCAGCAGTCCCCAGGGGCGGCCTAATGAAAAACTGTTTTTT.

CDR3 sequence reads: CASSETGSEQYF. The CDR3 nucleotides are TGTGCCAGCAGCGAGACAGGGTCCGAGCAGTACTTC. This chain links TRBV7-6 with TRBJ2-7; 7 positions match TRBD1. Losses at the gene ends were 5 bases for V and 6 bases for J; bases not matched to a gene: 4. Germline CDR1 SGHVS, CDR2 FNYEAQ. CDR3 length equals 12 residues.

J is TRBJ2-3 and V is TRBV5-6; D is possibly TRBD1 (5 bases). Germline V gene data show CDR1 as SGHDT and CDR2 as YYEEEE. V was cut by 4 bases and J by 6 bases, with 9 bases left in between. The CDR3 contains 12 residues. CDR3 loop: CASSPRGDTQYF. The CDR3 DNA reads TGTGCCAGCAGCCCTAGGGGTGATACGCAGTATTTT.

The CDR3 protein is CASSPLVAPLQGGTDTQYF. CDR3 nucleotide sequence: TGTGCCAGCTCACCCCTCGTTGCCCCCTTACAGGGAGGCACAGATACGCAGTATTTT. The J gene is TRBJ2-3, the V gene TRBV18, with a tentative D call TRBD1 (6 bases). Germline loops: CDR1 KGHSH, CDR2 LQKENI. The length of the CDR3 is 19 residues. V lost 3 bases and J 1 base, leaving 23 bases between the germline ends.

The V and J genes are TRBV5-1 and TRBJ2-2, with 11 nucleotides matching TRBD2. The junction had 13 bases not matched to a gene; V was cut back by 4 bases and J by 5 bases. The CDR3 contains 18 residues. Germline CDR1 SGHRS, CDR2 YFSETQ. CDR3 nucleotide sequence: TGCGCCAGCAGCATTGGTAGCGGGGGGGCGATTTCGACCGGGGAGCTGTTTTTT. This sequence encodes CASSIGSGGAISTGELFF. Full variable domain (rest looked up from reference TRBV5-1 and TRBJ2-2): KAGVTQTPRYLIKTRGQQVTLSCSPISGHRSVSWYQQTPGQGLQFLFEYFSETQRNKGNFPGRFSGRQFSNSRSEMNVSTLELGDSALYLCASSIGSGGAISTGELFFGEGSRLTVL.

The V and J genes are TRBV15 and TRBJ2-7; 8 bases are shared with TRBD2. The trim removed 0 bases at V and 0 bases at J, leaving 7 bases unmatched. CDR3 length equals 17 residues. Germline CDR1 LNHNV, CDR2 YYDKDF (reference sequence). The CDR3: CATSREIAGGVSYEQYF. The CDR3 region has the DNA TGTGCCACCAGCAGAGAAATCGCCGGGGGGGTCTCCTACGAGCAGTACTTC.

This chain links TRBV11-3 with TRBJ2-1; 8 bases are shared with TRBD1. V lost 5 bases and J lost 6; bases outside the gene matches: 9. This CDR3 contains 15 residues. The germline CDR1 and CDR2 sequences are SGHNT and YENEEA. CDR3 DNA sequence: TGTGCCAGCAGCGAACGACAGGGGTATGGCAATGAGCAGTTCTTC. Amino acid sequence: CASSERQGYGNEQFF.

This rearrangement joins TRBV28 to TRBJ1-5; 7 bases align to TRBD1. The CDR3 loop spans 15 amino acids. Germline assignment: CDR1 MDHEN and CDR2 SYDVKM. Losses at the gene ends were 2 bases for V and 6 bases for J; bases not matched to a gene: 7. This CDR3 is CASSLIRQGGQPQHF. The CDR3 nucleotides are TGTGCCAGCAGTTTAATTAGGCAGGGGGGTCAGCCCCAGCATTTT.

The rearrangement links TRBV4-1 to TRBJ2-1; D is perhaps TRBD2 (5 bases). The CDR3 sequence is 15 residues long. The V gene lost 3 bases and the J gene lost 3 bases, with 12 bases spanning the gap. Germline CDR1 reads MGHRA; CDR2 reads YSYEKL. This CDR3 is CASSHRRGNYNEQFF. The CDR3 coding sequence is TGCGCCAGCAGCCATAGACGGGGAAACTACAATGAGCAGTTCTTC.

The CDR3 bases are TGTGCCAGCAGCCTGGGAGGGGGGTCCTACGAGCAGTACTTC. Its translation is CASSLGGGSYEQYF. The chain employs TRBV11-3 and TRBJ2-7; perhaps TRBD2 as D (7 bases). In germline, CDR1 is SGHNT, CDR2 YENEEA. V was pared by 5 bases and J by 1 base, with 12 bases between. CDR3 size: 14 residues.

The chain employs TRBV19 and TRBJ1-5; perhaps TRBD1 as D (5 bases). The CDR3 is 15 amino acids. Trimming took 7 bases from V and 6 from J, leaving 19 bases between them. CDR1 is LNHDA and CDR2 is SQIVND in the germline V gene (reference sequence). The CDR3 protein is CASKGGRVDSQPQHF. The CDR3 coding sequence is TGTGCCAGTAAGGGTGGCAGGGTGGATTCTCAGCCCCAGCATTTT.

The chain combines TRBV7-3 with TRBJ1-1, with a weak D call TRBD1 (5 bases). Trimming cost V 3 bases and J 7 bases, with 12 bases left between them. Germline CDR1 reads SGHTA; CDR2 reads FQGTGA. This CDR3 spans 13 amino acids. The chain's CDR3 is CASSFRGSSEAFF. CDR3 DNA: TGTGCCAGCAGCTTCCGGGGGTCTAGTGAAGCTTTCTTT.

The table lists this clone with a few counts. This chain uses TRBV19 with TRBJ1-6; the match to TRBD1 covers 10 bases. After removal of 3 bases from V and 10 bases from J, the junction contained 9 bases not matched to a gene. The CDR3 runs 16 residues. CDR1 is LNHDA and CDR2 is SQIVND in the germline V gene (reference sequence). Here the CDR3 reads CASSISLGTGVSPLHF. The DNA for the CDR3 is TGTGCCAGTAGTATTAGTCTTGGGACAGGGGTCTCACCCCTCCACTTT.

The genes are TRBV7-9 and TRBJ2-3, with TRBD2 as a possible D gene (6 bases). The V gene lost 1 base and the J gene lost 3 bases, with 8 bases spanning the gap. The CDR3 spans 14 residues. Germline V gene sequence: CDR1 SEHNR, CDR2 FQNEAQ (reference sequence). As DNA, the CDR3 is TGTGCCAGCAGCTTAGTGGGGGGTACAGATACGCAGTATTTT. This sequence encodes CASSLVGGTDTQYF.

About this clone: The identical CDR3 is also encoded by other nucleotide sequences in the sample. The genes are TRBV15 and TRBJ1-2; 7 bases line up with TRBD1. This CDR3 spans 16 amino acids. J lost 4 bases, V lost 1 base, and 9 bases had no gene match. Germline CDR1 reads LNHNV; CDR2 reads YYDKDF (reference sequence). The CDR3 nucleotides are TGTGCCACCAGCAGAGCCGGTACTGGGACAGTCTATGGCTACACCTTC. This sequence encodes CATSRAGTGTVYGYTF.

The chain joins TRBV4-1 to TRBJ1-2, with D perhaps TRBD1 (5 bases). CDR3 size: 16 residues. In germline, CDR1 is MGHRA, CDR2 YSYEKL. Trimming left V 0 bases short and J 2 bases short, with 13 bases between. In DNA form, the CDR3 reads TGCGCCAGCAGCCAAGATGGGGCGGGACGGAACTATGGCTACACCTTC. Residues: CASSQDGAGRNYGYTF.